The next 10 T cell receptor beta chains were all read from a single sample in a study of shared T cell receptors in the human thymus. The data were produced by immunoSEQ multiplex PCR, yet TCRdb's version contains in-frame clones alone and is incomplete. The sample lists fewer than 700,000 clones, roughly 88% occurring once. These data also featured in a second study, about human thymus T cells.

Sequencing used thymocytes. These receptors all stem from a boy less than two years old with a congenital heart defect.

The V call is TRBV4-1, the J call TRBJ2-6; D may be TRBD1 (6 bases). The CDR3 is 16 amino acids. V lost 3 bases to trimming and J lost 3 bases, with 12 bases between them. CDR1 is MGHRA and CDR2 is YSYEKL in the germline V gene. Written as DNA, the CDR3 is TGCGCCAGCAGCCACGCGAACAGGGTTGGGGCCAACGTCCTGACTTTC. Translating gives CASSHANRVGANVLTF.

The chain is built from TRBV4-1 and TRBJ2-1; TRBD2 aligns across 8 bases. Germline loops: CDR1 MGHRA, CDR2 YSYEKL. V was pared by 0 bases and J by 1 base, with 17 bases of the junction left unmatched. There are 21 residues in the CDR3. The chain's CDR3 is CASSQDPQGVGAGVSYNEQFF. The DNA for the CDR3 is TGCGCCAGCAGCCAAGATCCCCAGGGTGTGGGAGCGGGAGTGTCCTACAATGAGCAGTTCTTC.

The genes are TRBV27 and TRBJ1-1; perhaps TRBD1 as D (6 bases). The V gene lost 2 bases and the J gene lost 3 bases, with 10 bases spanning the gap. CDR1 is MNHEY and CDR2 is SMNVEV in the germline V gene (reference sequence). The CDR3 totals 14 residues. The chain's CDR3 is CASSLTGRDTEAFF. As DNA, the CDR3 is TGTGCCAGCAGTTTAACAGGGAGGGACACTGAAGCTTTCTTT.

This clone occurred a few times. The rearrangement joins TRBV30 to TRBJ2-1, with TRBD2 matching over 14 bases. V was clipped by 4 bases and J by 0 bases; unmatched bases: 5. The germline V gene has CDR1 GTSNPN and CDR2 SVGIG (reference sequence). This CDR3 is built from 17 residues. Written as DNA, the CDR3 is TGTGCCTGGACCGGGACTAGCGGGAGAGTCTCCTACAATGAGCAGTTCTTC. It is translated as CAWTGTSGRVSYNEQFF.

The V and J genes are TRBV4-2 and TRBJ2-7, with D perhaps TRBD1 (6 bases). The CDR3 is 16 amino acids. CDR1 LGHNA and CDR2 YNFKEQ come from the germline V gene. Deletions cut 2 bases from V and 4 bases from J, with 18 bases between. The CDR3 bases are TGTGCCAGCAGCCAAAAGGGGGTTGGGCAGGATTACGAGCAGTACTTC. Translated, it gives CASSQKGVGQDYEQYF.

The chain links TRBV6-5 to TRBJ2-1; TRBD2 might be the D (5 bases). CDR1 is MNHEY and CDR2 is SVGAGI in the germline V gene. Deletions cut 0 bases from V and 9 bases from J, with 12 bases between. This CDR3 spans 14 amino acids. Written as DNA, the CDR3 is TGTGCCAGCAGTTACTCCCGGCTAGCAGCTGAGCAGTTCTTC. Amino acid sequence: CASSYSRLAAEQFF.

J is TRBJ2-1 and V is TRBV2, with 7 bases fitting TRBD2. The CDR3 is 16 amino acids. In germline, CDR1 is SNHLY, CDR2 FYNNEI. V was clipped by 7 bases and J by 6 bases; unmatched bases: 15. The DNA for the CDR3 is TGTGCCAGCACCACCAGAAGCGGGAAAGCTTCCAATGAGCAGTTCTTC. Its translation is CASTTRSGKASNEQFF.

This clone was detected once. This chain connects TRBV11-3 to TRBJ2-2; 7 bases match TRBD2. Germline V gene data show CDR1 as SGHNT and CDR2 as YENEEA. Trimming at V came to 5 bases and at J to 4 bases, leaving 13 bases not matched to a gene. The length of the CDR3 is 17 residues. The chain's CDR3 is CASSPRPVTSATGELFF. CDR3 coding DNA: TGTGCCAGCAGCCCCCGGCCCGTAACTAGCGCCACCGGGGAGCTGTTTTTT.

The CDR3 sequence is CASSPTGHQETQYF. DNA of the CDR3: TGTGCCAGCAGCCCGACAGGCCACCAAGAGACCCAGTACTTC. The chain recombines TRBV27 with TRBJ2-5, with D possibly TRBD1 on 6 matching bases. The V end lost 6 bases, the J end lost 0 bases, and 11 bases lay between the germline ends. Germline-derived CDR1 and CDR2 are MNHEY and SMNVEV (reference sequence). The CDR3 spans 14 residues.

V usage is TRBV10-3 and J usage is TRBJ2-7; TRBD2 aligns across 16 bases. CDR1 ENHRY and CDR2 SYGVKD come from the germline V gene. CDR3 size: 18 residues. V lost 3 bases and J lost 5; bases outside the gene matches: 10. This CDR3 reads CAISDPGLAGGPDNEQYF. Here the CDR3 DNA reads TGTGCCATCAGTGACCCGGGACTAGCGGGAGGGCCGGATAACGAGCAGTACTTC.